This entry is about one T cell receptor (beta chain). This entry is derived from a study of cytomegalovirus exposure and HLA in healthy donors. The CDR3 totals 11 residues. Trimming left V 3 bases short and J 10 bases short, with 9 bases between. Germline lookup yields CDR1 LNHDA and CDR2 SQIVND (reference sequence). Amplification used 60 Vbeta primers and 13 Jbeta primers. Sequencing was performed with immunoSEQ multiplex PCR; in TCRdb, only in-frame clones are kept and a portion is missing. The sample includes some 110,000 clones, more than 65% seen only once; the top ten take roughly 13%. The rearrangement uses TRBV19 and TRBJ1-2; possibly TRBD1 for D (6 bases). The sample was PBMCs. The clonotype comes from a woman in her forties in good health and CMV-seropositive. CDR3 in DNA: TGTGCCAGTAGTATGGCAGGGGACTACACCTTC. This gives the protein CASSMAGDYTF.